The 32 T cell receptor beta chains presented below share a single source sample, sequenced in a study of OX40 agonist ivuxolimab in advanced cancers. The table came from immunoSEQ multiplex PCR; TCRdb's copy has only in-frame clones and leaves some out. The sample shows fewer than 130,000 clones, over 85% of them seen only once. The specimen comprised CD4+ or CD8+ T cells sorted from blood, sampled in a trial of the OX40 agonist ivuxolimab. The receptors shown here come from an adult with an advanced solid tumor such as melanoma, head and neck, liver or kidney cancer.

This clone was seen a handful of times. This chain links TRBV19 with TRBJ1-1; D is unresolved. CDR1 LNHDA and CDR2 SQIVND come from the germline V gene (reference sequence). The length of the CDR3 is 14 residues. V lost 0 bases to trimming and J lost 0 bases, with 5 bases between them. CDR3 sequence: CASSIDSLNTEAFF. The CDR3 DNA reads TGTGCCAGTAGTATAGACAGCTTGAACACTGAAGCTTTCTTT.

CDR3 DNA sequence: TGTGCCAGCAGCGCCACCTTTTCGGCCGGGAGGCGGGACACTGAAGCTTTCTTT. Translation: CASSATFSAGRRDTEAFF. The chain employs TRBV9 and TRBJ1-1, with D unresolved. Germline assignment: CDR1 SGDLS and CDR2 YYNGEE. Trimming pared 3 bases from V and 3 bases from J, leaving 24 bases between. The CDR3 runs to 18 residues.

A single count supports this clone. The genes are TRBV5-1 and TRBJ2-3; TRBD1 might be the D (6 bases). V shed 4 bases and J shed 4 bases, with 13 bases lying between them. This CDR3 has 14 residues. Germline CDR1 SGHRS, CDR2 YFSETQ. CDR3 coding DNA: TGCGCCAGCAGCGGGGGCATTCGTTCAGATACGCAGTATTTT. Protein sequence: CASSGGIRSDTQYF.

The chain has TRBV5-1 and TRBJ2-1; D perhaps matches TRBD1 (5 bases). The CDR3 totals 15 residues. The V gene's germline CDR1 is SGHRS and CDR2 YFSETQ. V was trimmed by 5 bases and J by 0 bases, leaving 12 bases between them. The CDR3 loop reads CASRTGGASYNEQFF. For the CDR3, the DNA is TGCGCCAGCAGAACCGGTGGGGCCTCCTACAATGAGCAGTTCTTC.

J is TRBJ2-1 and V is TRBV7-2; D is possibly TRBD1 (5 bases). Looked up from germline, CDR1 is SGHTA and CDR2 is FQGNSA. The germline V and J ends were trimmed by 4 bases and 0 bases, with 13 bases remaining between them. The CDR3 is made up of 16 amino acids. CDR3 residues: CASSSQPDNSYNEQFF. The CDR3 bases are TGTGCCAGCAGCTCCCAACCGGACAACTCCTACAATGAGCAGTTCTTC.

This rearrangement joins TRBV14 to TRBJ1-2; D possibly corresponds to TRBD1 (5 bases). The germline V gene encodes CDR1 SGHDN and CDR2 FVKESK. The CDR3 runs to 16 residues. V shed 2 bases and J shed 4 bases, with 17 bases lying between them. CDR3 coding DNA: TGTGCCAGCAGCCAACCACCCGGGACTCCGTCCTATGGCTACACCTTC. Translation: CASSQPPGTPSYGYTF.

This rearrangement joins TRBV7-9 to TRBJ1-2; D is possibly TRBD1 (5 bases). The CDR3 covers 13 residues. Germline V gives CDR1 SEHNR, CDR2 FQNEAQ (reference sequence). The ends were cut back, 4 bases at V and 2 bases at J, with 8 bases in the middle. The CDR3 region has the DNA TGTGCCAGCAGCTCTAGGGACAACTATGGCTACACCTTC. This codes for CASSSRDNYGYTF.

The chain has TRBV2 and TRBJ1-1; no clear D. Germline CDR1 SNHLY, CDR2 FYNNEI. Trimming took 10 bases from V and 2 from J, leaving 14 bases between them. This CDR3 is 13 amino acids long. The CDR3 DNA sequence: TGTGCCACCGGACTCATGGGTAACACTGAAGCTTTCTTT. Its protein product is CATGLMGNTEAFF.

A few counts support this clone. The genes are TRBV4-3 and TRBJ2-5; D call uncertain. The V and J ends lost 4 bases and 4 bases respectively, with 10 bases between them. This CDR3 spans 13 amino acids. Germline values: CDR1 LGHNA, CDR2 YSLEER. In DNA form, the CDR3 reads TGCGCCAGCAGCCTCGGGCGGCGAGAGACCCAGTACTTC. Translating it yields CASSLGRRETQYF.

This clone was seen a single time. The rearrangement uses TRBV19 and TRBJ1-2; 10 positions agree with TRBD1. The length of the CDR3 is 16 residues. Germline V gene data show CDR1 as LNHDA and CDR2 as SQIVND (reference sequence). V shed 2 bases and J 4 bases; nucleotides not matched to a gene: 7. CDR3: CASSIRRGQGSYGYTF. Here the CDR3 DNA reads TGTGCCAGTAGTATACGTAGGGGACAGGGGTCCTATGGCTACACCTTC. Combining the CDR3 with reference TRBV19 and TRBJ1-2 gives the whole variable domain DGGITQSPKYLFRKEGQNVTLSCEQNLNHDAMYWYRQDPGQGLRLIYYSQIVNDFQKGDIAEGYSVSREKKESFPLTVTSAQKNPTAFYLCASSIRRGQGSYGYTFGSGTRLTVV.

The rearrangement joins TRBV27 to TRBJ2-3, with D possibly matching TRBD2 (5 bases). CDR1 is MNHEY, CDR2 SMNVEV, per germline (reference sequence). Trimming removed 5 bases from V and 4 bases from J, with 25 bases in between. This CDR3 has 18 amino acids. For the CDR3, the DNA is TGTGCCAGCAGTCCCGCCGGGAAAGAATTTGGTAGGGCAGATACGCAGTATTTT. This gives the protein CASSPAGKEFGRADTQYF.

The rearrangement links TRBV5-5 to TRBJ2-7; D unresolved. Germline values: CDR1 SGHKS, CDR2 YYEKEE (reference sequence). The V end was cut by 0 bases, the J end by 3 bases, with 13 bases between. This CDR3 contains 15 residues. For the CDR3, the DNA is TGTGCCAGCAGCTTGGAAAGGACGACTGGCTACGAGCAGTACTTC. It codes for CASSLERTTGYEQYF.

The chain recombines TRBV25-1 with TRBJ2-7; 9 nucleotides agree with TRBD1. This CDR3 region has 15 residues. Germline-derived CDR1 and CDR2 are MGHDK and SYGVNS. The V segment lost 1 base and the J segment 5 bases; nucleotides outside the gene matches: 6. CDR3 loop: CASSEFGTGKDEQYF. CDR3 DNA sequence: TGTGCCAGCAGTGAATTTGGGACAGGGAAAGACGAGCAGTACTTC.

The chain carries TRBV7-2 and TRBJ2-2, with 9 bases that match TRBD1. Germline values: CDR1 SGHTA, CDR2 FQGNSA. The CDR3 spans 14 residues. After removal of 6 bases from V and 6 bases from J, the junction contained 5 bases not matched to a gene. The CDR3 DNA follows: TGTGCCAGCAGGGGAAACAGGGGGCCCGGGGAGCTGTTTTTT. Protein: CASRGNRGPGELFF.

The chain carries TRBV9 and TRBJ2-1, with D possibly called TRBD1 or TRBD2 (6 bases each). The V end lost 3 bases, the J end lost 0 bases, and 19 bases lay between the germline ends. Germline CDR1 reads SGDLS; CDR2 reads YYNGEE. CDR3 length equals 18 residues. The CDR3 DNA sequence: TGTGCCAGCAGCGCAAGGGGCGGAGGGGGACCCTCCTACAATGAGCAGTTCTTC. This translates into CASSARGGGGPSYNEQFF.

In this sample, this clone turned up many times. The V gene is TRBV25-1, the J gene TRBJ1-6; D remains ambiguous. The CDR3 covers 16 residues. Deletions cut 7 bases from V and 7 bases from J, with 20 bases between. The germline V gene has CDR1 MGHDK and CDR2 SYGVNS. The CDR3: CASTPRGEGRNSPLHF. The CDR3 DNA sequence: TGTGCCAGCACTCCGCGCGGGGAAGGAAGAAATTCACCCCTCCACTTT.

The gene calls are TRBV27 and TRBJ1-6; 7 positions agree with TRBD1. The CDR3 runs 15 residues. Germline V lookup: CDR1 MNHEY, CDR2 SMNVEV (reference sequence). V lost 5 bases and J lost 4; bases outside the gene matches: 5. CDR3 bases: TGTGCCAGCAGTCCGTCGACAGGGTATAATTCACCCCTCCACTTT. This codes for CASSPSTGYNSPLHF.

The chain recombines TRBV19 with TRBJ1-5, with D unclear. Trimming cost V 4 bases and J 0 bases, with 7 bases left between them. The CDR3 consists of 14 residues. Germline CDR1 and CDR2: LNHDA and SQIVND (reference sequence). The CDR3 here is CASSTAHSNQPQHF. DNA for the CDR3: TGTGCCAGTAGTACGGCACATAGCAATCAGCCCCAGCATTTT.

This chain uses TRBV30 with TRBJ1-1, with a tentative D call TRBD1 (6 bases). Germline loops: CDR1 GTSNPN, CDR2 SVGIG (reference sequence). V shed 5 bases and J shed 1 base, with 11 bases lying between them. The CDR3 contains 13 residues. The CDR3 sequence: CAWDGQQNTEAFF. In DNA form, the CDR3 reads TGTGCCTGGGACGGACAGCAGAACACTGAAGCTTTCTTT. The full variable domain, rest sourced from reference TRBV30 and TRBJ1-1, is SQTIHQWPATLVQPVGSPLSLECTVEGTSNPNLYWYRQAAGRGLQLLFYSVGIGQISSEVPQNLSASRPQDRQFILSSKKLLLSDSGFYLCAWDGQQNTEAFFGQGTRLTVV.

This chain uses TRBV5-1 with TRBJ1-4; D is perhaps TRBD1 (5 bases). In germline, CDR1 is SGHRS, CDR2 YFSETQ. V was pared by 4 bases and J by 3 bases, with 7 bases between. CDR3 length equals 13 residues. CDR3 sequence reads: CASSPGANEKLFF. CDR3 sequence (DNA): TGCGCCAGCAGCCCGGGGGCTAATGAAAAACTGTTTTTT.

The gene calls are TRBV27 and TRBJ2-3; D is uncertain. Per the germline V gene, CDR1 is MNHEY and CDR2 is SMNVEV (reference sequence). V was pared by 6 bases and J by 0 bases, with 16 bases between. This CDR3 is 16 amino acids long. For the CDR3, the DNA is TGTGCCAGCAGAAGCCCGTTAATCTCTAGCACAGATACGCAGTATTTT. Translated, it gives CASRSPLISSTDTQYF.

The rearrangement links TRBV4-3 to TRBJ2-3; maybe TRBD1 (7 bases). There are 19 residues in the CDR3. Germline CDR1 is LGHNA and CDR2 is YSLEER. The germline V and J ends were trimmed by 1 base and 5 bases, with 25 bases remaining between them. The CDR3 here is CASSQGPPGGTGIGDTQYF. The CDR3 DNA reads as TGCGCCAGCAGCCAAGGCCCCCCAGGGGGGACCGGGATTGGAGATACGCAGTATTTT.

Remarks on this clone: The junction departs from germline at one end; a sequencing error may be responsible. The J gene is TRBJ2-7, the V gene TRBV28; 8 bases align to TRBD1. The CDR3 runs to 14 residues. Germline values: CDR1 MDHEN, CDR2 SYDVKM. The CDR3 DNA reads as TGTGCCAGCAGTTTAGCGGACAGGGCCCTCCGGCAACACTTC. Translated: CASSLADRALRQHF.

The chain's CDR3 is CASSPPQSIKYF. CDR3 DNA sequence: TGTGCCAGCAGCCCGCCCCAGTCTATTAAGTACTTC. The chain employs TRBV11-2 and TRBJ2-4; D not resolved. The germline V gene encodes CDR1 SGHAT and CDR2 FQNNGV. CDR3 length: 12 residues. Trimming stripped 5 bases from V and 14 bases from J, with 16 bases between.

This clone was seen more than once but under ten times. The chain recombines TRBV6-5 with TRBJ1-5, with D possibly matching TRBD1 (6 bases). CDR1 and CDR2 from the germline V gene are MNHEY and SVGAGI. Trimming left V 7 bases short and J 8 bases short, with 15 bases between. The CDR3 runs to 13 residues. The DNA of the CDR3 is TGTGCCAGCACCGGGAGCGGGGGCGAGCCCCAGCATTTT. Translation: CASTGSGGEPQHF.

The CDR3 nucleotides read TGTGCCAGTAGTTTCGGGACCCCAGGCGAGCAGTTCTTC. This encodes CASSFGTPGEQFF. The V call is TRBV19, the J call TRBJ2-1; D could derive from TRBD1 or TRBD2 (5 bases each). The CDR3 has 13 amino acids. Trimming removed 5 bases at V and 10 bases at J, with 15 bases between. CDR1 and CDR2 from the germline V gene are LNHDA and SQIVND (reference sequence).

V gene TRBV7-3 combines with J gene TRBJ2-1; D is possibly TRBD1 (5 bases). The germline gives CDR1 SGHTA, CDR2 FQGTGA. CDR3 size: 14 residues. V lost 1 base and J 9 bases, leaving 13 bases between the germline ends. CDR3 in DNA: TGTGCCAGCAGCTTAAATCTGGGTAGGGGTGAGCAGTTCTTC. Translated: CASSLNLGRGEQFF. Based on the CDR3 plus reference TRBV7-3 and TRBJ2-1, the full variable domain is GAGVSQTPSNKVTEKGKYVELRCDPISGHTALYWYRQSLGQGPEFLIYFQGTGAADDSGLPNDRFFAVRPEGSVSTLKIQRTERGDSAVYLCASSLNLGRGEQFFGPGTRLTVL.

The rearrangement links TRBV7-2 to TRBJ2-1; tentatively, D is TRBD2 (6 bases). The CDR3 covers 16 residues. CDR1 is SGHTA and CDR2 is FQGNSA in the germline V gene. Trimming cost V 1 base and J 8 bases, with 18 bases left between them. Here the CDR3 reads CASSLGEWEEGYEQFF. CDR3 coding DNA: TGTGCCAGCAGCTTAGGAGAGTGGGAGGAAGGGTATGAGCAGTTCTTC.

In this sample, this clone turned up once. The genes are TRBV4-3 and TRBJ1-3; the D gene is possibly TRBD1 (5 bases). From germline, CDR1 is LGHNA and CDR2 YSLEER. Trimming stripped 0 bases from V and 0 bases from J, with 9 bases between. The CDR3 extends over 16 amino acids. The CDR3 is CASSQEVRVSGNTIYF. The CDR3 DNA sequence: TGCGCCAGCAGCCAAGAGGTCAGGGTCTCTGGAAACACCATATATTTT.

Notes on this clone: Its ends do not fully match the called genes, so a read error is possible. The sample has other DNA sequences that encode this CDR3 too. The CDR3 loop is CASSQGYRDTSRDEQFF. The CDR3 DNA is TGTGCCAGCAGCCAAGGGTACCGGGACACCTCCAGGGATGAACAGTTCTTC. The chain is built from TRBV4-2 and TRBJ2-1; D is perhaps TRBD1 (6 bases). CDR1 is LGHNA and CDR2 is YNFKEQ in the germline V gene. CDR3 size: 17 residues.

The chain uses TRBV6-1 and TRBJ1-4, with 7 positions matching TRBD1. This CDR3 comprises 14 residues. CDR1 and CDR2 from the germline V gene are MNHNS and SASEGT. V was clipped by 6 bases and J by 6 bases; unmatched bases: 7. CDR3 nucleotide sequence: TGTGCCAGCAGGACCCGGGACAGAGATGAAAAACTGTTTTTT. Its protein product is CASRTRDRDEKLFF.

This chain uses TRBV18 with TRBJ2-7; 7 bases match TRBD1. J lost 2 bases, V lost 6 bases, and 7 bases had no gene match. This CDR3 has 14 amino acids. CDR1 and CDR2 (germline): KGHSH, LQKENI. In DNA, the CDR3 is TGTGCCAGCTCGACTAAGACAGGGCCCTACGAGCAGTACTTC. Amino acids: CASSTKTGPYEQYF.